A single sample gave rise to the 27 T cell receptor beta chains below, sequenced in a study of T cells in Graves' hyperthyroidism and ophthalmopathy. Regions amplified from RNA transcripts were the TCR beta CDR3 regions. With the HTBI primer set, the TCR CDR3 went through a first round of RT-PCR. One entry per CDR3 protein results from TCRdb running MiXCR on the multiplex PCR reads. The data show 410,000 or so distinct CDR3 sequences, 14% to 15% seen once. Sequenced: blood. These receptors came from a young man with Graves' ophthalmopathy.

This clonotype was recorded at least ten times. V gene TRBV24-1 combines with J gene TRBJ2-3; TRBD1 agrees at 7 bases. V dropped 1 base and J dropped 1; count of bases not matched to a gene: 7. Germline CDR1 and CDR2: KGHDR and SFDVKD. The CDR3 spans 17 residues. CDR3 sequence (DNA): TGTGCCACCAGTGATTTTCAGGGGACAGATGGCACAGATACGCAGTATTTT. This encodes CATSDFQGTDGTDTQYF.

This clonotype was counted many times. The gene calls are TRBV5-6 and TRBJ2-7; D gene uncertain. The CDR3 has 14 residues. The germline gives CDR1 SGHDT, CDR2 YYEEEE. The V end was cut by 0 bases, the J end by 3 bases, with 10 bases between. CDR3: CASSLVGRNYEQYF. Here the CDR3 DNA reads TGTGCCAGCAGCTTGGTGGGCCGCAACTACGAGCAGTACTTC.

This clonotype has a single count. The gene calls are TRBV7-3 and TRBJ2-3, with 14 bases aligning to TRBD2. The CDR3 has 17 amino acids. The V gene end was trimmed by 1 base and the J gene end by 4 bases; junction bases not matched to a gene: 4. Looked up from germline, CDR1 is SGHTA and CDR2 is FQGTGA. The CDR3 coding sequence is TGTGCCAGCAGCTTAAAGACTAGCGGGGGGGGCGCAGATACGCAGTATTTT. Amino acids: CASSLKTSGGGADTQYF. Full variable domain (rest looked up from reference TRBV7-3 and TRBJ2-3): GAGVSQTPSNKVTEKGKYVELRCDPISGHTALYWYRQSLGQGPEFLIYFQGTGAADDSGLPNDRFFAVRPEGSVSTLKIQRTERGDSAVYLCASSLKTSGGGADTQYFGPGTRLTVL.

There are a few counts of this clonotype. This chain joins TRBV7-9 and TRBJ2-7, with D possibly TRBD2 on 5 matching bases. Trimming took 7 bases from V and 4 from J, leaving 14 bases between them. The CDR3 is 13 amino acids. Germline V gene lookup returns CDR1 SEHNR and CDR2 FQNEAQ (reference sequence). CDR3 sequence: CASTPGELYEQYF. The CDR3 region has the DNA TGTGCCAGCACCCCCGGGGAATTATACGAGCAGTACTTC.

This clonotype occurred a few times. V and J are TRBV6-1 and TRBJ1-6; D remains ambiguous. V lost 8 bases, J lost 3 bases, and 11 bases lay in between. The length of the CDR3 is 14 residues. The germline V gene has CDR1 MNHNS and CDR2 SASEGT. The CDR3 reads CASLETRYNSPLHF. The CDR3 nucleotides are TGTGCCAGCCTAGAGACCCGCTATAATTCACCCCTCCACTTT.

This clonotype has ten or more counts. The chain is built from TRBV27 and TRBJ2-5; D is unresolved. V was clipped by 6 bases and J by 0 bases, with 14 bases between them. CDR3 size: 15 residues. The germline V gene encodes CDR1 MNHEY and CDR2 SMNVEV (reference sequence). The CDR3 nucleotides are TGTGCCAGCAGGCCCGAAGACACGTACCAAGAGACCCAGTACTTC. This encodes CASRPEDTYQETQYF.

The J gene is TRBJ2-1, the V gene TRBV7-9; possibly TRBD1 for D (6 bases). Germline values: CDR1 SEHNR, CDR2 FQNEAQ (reference sequence). Trimming shortened V by 4 bases and J by 5 bases, and 15 bases separated the two germline ends. The CDR3 spans 15 residues. The CDR3 protein is CASSSGTKLHNEQFF. CDR3 DNA sequence: TGTGCCAGCAGCTCTGGGACAAAACTCCACAATGAGCAGTTCTTC.

This clonotype came up many times. The chain uses TRBV12-3 or TRBV12-4 and TRBJ2-3, with D possibly TRBD1 on 6 matching bases. The CDR3 runs to 15 residues. Trimming cost V 3 bases and J 4 bases, with 14 bases left between them. CDR3 nucleotides: TGTGCCAGCAGTTTCAAACAGGGAATTGCAGATACGCAGTATTTT. Translated: CASSFKQGIADTQYF.

This clonotype occurred many times. V and J are TRBV2 and TRBJ2-1; TRBD2 agrees at 10 bases. In germline, CDR1 is SNHLY, CDR2 FYNNEI. This CDR3 is built from 14 residues. V lost 2 bases, J lost 6 bases, and 1 base stayed unmatched. CDR3 DNA: TGTGCCAGCAGTGAAAGCGGGAGGGGCAATGAGCAGTTCTTC. Translated: CASSESGRGNEQFF.

V usage is TRBV4-1 and J usage is TRBJ1-5; a possible D gene is TRBD1 (6 bases). The V end lost 1 base, the J end lost 4 bases, and 17 bases lay between the germline ends. The CDR3 totals 17 residues. CDR1 is MGHRA, CDR2 YSYEKL, per germline. DNA for the CDR3: TGCGCCAGCAGCCAAGGCATAAAAGGACAGTTTAATCAGCCCCAGCATTTT. Encoded protein: CASSQGIKGQFNQPQHF.

This clonotype has at least ten counts. The rearrangement joins TRBV6-1 to TRBJ1-1; D gene unclear. The CDR3 consists of 11 residues. Germline-derived CDR1 and CDR2 are MNHNS and SASEGT. V was clipped by 6 bases and J by 4 bases, with 6 bases between them. The CDR3 nucleotides are TGTGCCAGCAGGCAAGCCACTGAAGCTTTCTTT. Its protein product is CASRQATEAFF.

There are many counts of this clonotype. The chain is built from TRBV20-1 and TRBJ2-3; TRBD2 agrees at 11 bases. V shed 3 bases and J 2 bases; nucleotides not matched to a gene: 4. The germline CDR1 and CDR2 sequences are DFQATT and SNEGSKA (reference sequence). This CDR3 has 15 residues. The CDR3 coding sequence is TGCAGTGCTAGGGTACTAGCGGGGGACACAGATACGCAGTATTTT. It translates to CSARVLAGDTDTQYF.

For the CDR3, the DNA is TGCAGTGCCATGCCCCTAAACGAGGTCGAGCAGTACTTC. Protein sequence: CSAMPLNEVEQYF. This chain joins TRBV20-1 and TRBJ2-7; D uncertain. CDR1 is DFQATT, CDR2 SNEGSKA, per germline (reference sequence). This CDR3 has 13 amino acids. Trimming cost V 6 bases and J 6 bases, with 18 bases left between them.

As for this clonotype: This could be a read error, since a much larger clone is one nucleotide away. V is TRBV27 and J is TRBJ1-5; TRBD1 might be the D (5 bases). The ends were cut back, 6 bases at V and 6 bases at J, with 18 bases in the middle. Looked up from germline, CDR1 is MNHEY and CDR2 is SMNVEV (reference sequence). This CDR3 is built from 15 residues. The CDR3, as DNA: TGTGCCAGCAGACCTGCCGAACAGGATCTTCAGCCCCAGCATTTT. The encoded protein is CASRPAEQDLQPQHF.

This clonotype has at least ten counts. The rearrangement joins TRBV7-9 to TRBJ2-7; 8 nucleotides line up with TRBD2. This CDR3 contains 16 residues. Unmatched junction bases numbered 8, after V lost 1 base and J lost 3 bases. Germline values: CDR1 SEHNR, CDR2 FQNEAQ (reference sequence). CDR3 coding DNA: TGTGCCAGCAGCTTAGACTCACCGGGAGGGGTCTACGAGCAGTACTTC. Translating it yields CASSLDSPGGVYEQYF. Looking up the rest from reference TRBV7-9 and TRBJ2-7 gives the full variable domain: DTGVSQNPRHKITKRGQNVTFRCDPISEHNRLYWYRQTLGQGPEFLTYFQNEAQLEKSRLLSDRFSAERPKGSFSTLEIQRTEQGDSAMYLCASSLDSPGGVYEQYFGPGTRLTVT.

As concerns this clonotype: A much larger clonotype is one base distant, so this may be a read error. V and J are TRBV13 and TRBJ2-3, with 7 bases fitting TRBD2. Germline-derived CDR1 and CDR2 are PRHDT and FYEKMQ (reference sequence). CDR3 length: 15 amino acids. V trimming: 5 bases; J trimming: 2 bases; junction bases outside the gene matches: 7. CDR3 sequence: CASSERDPSTDTQYF. The CDR3 DNA reads TGTGCCAGCAGCGAGCGGGACCCCTCCACAGATACGCAGTATTTT.

There are many counts of this clonotype. The genes are TRBV11-2 and TRBJ2-3; weak D call: TRBD1 (6 bases). V was pared by 4 bases and J by 2 bases, with 13 bases between. Germline lookup yields CDR1 SGHAT and CDR2 FQNNGV. This CDR3 spans 15 amino acids. Here the CDR3 reads CASSSAGTITDTQYF. CDR3 bases: TGTGCCAGCAGCTCTGCCGGGACAATCACAGATACGCAGTATTTT.

The table lists this clonotype with many counts. The V and J genes are TRBV2 and TRBJ1-4; D is perhaps TRBD1 (6 bases). The CDR3 has 15 amino acids. Germline assignment: CDR1 SNHLY and CDR2 FYNNEI. Trimming stripped 7 bases from V and 1 base from J, with 13 bases between. The CDR3 is CASNLGGLTNEKLFF. CDR3 nucleotide sequence: TGTGCCAGCAACCTAGGGGGGCTAACTAATGAAAAACTGTTTTTT. Combining the CDR3 with reference TRBV2 and TRBJ1-4 gives the whole variable domain EPEVTQTPSHQVTQMGQEVILRCVPISNHLYFYWYRQILGQKVEFLVSFYNNEISEKSEIFDDQFSVERPDGSNFTLKIRSTKLEDSAMYFCASNLGGLTNEKLFFGSGTQLSVL.

This clonotype was seen repeatedly, ten times or more. CDR3 sequence reads: CASSQHPDTQYF. CDR3 DNA sequence: TGTGCCAGCAGCCAACACCCAGATACGCAGTATTTT. The V and J genes are TRBV14 and TRBJ2-3; D call uncertain. This CDR3 region has 12 residues. The germline CDR1 and CDR2 sequences are SGHDN and FVKESK. The V end was cut by 2 bases, the J end by 4 bases, with 4 bases between.

There are many counts of this clonotype. This chain uses TRBV5-1 with TRBJ2-1; the match to TRBD1 covers 9 bases. The CDR3 is 16 residues long. Germline V CDR1 and CDR2: SGHRS, YFSETQ. Trimming at V came to 2 bases and at J to 6 bases, leaving 9 bases not matched to a gene. In nucleotides, the CDR3 is TGCGCCAGCAGCTTTCTGTGGGGGACAGGGTCCAATGAGCAGTTCTTC. Its protein is CASSFLWGTGSNEQFF.

This clonotype came up a few times. The genes are TRBV6-1 and TRBJ2-1; D may be TRBD1 (6 bases). Germline V gene data show CDR1 as MNHNS and CDR2 as SASEGT. V lost 6 bases, J lost 8 bases, and 17 bases lay in between. The CDR3 contains 14 residues. The CDR3 loop reads CASSPGVGDDEQFF. The CDR3 bases are TGTGCCAGCAGCCCAGGGGTAGGCGACGATGAGCAGTTCTTC.

This clonotype was recorded at least ten times. J is TRBJ2-3 and V is TRBV20-1; a weak D match, TRBD2 (6 bases). This CDR3 has 16 amino acids. The V end was cut by 0 bases, the J end by 1 base, with 14 bases between. In germline, CDR1 is DFQATT, CDR2 SNEGSKA (reference sequence). DNA of the CDR3: TGCAGTGCTAGAGATTTCCGTAGCGGTCGCACAGATACGCAGTATTTT. The encoded protein is CSARDFRSGRTDTQYF.

This clonotype was picked up many times. The chain carries TRBV2 and TRBJ2-5; D could derive from TRBD1 or TRBD2 (5 bases each). Per the germline V gene, CDR1 is SNHLY and CDR2 is FYNNEI. The CDR3 loop spans 12 amino acids. The germline V and J ends were trimmed by 4 bases and 10 bases, with 13 bases remaining between them. CDR3 nucleotide sequence: TGTGCCAGCAGTGCGGGACCCCCCGGCCAGTACTTC. Translation: CASSAGPPGQYF.

This clonotype occurred a few times. The chain uses TRBV6-5 and TRBJ1-4; perhaps TRBD1 as D (5 bases). Germline CDR1 and CDR2: MNHEY and SVGAGI. V dropped 1 base and J dropped 11 bases, with 17 bases sitting between them. There are 15 residues in the CDR3. DNA of the CDR3: TGTGCCAGCAGTTACTTGGGGGACGGGCCCGTCAAACTGTTTTTT. Protein sequence: CASSYLGDGPVKLFF.

This clonotype has just a few counts. The rearrangement uses TRBV5-5 and TRBJ1-2; D perhaps matches TRBD1 (5 bases). This CDR3 has 16 residues. The germline V gene encodes CDR1 SGHKS and CDR2 YYEKEE (reference sequence). Trimming left V 6 bases short and J 5 bases short, with 23 bases between. The DNA for the CDR3 is TGTGCCAGCACTAGGGGCGGGAGTCCAAACTTTTATGGCTACACCTTC. Translation: CASTRGGSPNFYGYTF.

The chain combines TRBV6-1 with TRBJ2-7, with 9 nucleotides matching TRBD1. Germline lookup yields CDR1 MNHNS and CDR2 SASEGT. The V and J ends lost 3 bases and 2 bases, in that order; junction bases with no gene match: 5. This CDR3 region has 15 residues. The CDR3 region has the DNA TGTGCCAGCAGTGATGGGAGACAGGGGGCCTACGAGCAGTACTTC. This codes for CASSDGRQGAYEQYF.

For this clonotype: A much larger clone lies one base from this, so it may be a read error. The chain is built from TRBV20-1 and TRBJ2-7; 7 bases match TRBD1. The J call may not be correct, given that the DNA end is closer to TRBJ2-1. The CDR3 has 15 residues. Germline-derived CDR1 and CDR2 are DFQATT and SNEGSKA (reference sequence). The CDR3 is CSAPVTGLVSYEQFF. CDR3 nucleotides: TGCAGTGCTCCGGTGACAGGGCTCGTCTCCTACGAGCAGTTCTTC.